This T cell receptor (beta chain) was sequenced during a study of blood T cells in healthy people across ages. Regarding the study as a whole: Unsorted PBMCs ruled out conclusive naive versus antigen-experienced comparison. The percentage of naive T cells correlated strongly with TCR beta diversity.

Note on this clonotype: Its target is not known.

A sample-barcoded 5' primer and a J-beta primer mix were used in a second PCR of roughly 7 to 12 cycles. One entry per CDR3 protein results from TCRdb running MiXCR on the 5' RACE reads. The data hold some 1.4 million distinct CDR3 sequences, with approximately 38% observed a single time. V gave up 7 bases and J gave up 8 bases, with 6 bases separating them. CDR3 length equals 11 residues. Per the germline V gene, CDR1 is SNHLY and CDR2 is FYNNEI. The genes are TRBV2 and TRBJ1-6; D is unclear. Specimen: blood. This TCR came from a woman under 30 in good health. Here the CDR3 DNA reads TGTGCCAGCACCAACGATTCACCCCTCCACTTT. It encodes CASTNDSPLHF.